These T cell receptor beta chains were read from a single sample in a study of early T cells in non-severe SARS-CoV-2 infection. TCRdb ran MiXCR on the 5' RACE reads and lists one entry per CDR3 protein. Among roughly 120,000 distinct CDR3 sequences listed, under 15% were seen once. The material sequenced was whole blood. The receptors derive from an adult who was a healthcare worker with PCR-confirmed SARS-CoV-2 infection or an uninfected control (not recorded which). Each CDR3 is given with its conserved first and last residue. D genes are given only for firm matches.

CDR3 protein	D gene	V gene
CSVEDRRGGGEQFF	NA	TRBV29-1
CASSPLSRAQNTEAFF	NA	TRBV14
CSVRGAGEQFF	TRBD2	TRBV29-1
CASSATGTYTEAFF	TRBD1	TRBV6-1
CASSVQGPSTDTQYF	NA	TRBV9
CATSRPKADTQYF	NA	TRBV15
CASSYYGGGRDTQYF	NA	TRBV6-6
CASSPPGGGNTIYF	NA	TRBV18
CASSLVDRGVSSNSPLHF	TRBD1	TRBV5-1
CASSVAGRNNEQFF	NA	TRBV9
CASSLIGRGDGYTF	NA	TRBV5-1
CASSFRARWDTIYF	NA	TRBV7-8
CATREGPNEQFF	NA	TRBV15
CASSLGYGYTF	NA	TRBV5-1
CASSPPNSYNEQFF	NA	TRBV7-2
CASVKENYQPQHF	NA	TRBV6-1
CASSLKQGAYEQYF	TRBD1	TRBV27
CASSSGRRGETQYF	NA	TRBV6-5
CASSQPLAGTGELFF	TRBD2	TRBV3-1
CASSPVTSGSSYEQYF	TRBD2	TRBV5-1
CASSLTANTGELFF	NA	TRBV12-3/TRBV12-4
CASSLSGVTEAFF	NA	TRBV6-2/TRBV6-3
CASSHEYSNQPQHF	NA	TRBV12-3/TRBV12-4
CASSYLTTVSYNEQFF	NA	TRBV18
CASSESPRGETQYF	NA	TRBV10-2
CASGRDGNYGYTF	NA	TRBV12-5
CASSLRAGRMNTEAFF	NA	TRBV5-4
CASSLERRDTQYF	NA	TRBV5-4
CASTNLLAKVSGELFF	NA	TRBV6-5
CASRLAGGSYKEQFF	TRBD2	TRBV28
CAIAGTSIYEQYF	TRBD2	TRBV10-3